Listed below are T cell receptor beta chains from one sample, sequenced in a study of beta chain features in type 1 diabetes. Clones were sequenced by immunoSEQ multiplex PCR, and TCRdb holds only the in-frame ones, with some missing. Of 900,000 or so clones listed, 17% are singletons. Sequenced material: naive CD4+ T cells from blood. The source of these receptors is a woman aged 18-29 years in good health. CDR3s include the opening cysteine and the closing phenylalanine or tryptophan. D genes are given only for firm matches. For some rows the clone size is stated as once, few or many, or as a class when expanded; others skip it.

abundance,d_gene,j_gene,v_gene,CDR3aa,CDR3nt
few,.,TRBJ2-7,TRBV4-3,CASSPQVNSHLEQYF,TGCGCCAGCAGCCCCCAGGTCAACAGCCACCTAGAGCAGTACTTC
.,.,TRBJ1-2,TRBV4-3,CASSQVLAPYYGYTF,TGCGCCAGCAGCCAAGTCCTCGCGCCTTACTATGGCTACACCTTC
few,TRBD2,TRBJ2-2,TRBV7-8,CASKTSANTGELFF,TGTGCCAGCAAGACTAGCGCGAACACCGGGGAGCTGTTTTTT
.,TRBD2,TRBJ2-1,TRBV28,CATGTSAEFF,TGTGCCACCGGGACTAGCGCCGAGTTCTTC
.,TRBD1,TRBJ1-3,TRBV2,CASSDDRVSGNTIYF,TGTGCCAGCAGTGACGACAGGGTTTCTGGAAACACCATATATTTT
.,TRBD1,TRBJ1-1,TRBV28,CASSPLTGANTEAFF,TGTGCCAGCAGTCCCCTGACAGGGGCGAACACTGAAGCTTTCTTT
.,.,TRBJ1-1,TRBV28,CASRKVRNMNTEALF,TGTGCCAGCAGGAAAGTAAGAAATATGAACACTGAAGCTCTCTTT
.,TRBD2,TRBJ2-5,TRBV7-9,CASSLASGRQETQYF,TGTGCCAGCAGCTTAGCTAGCGGGAGACAAGAGACCCAGTACTTC
.,TRBD2,TRBJ2-4,TRBV4-1,CASSQDPRGGIQYF,TGCGCCAGCAGCCAAGATCCCCGCGGGGGCATTCAGTACTTC
.,.,TRBJ1-2,TRBV7-9,CASSLEGIGYTF,TGTGCCAGCAGCTTAGAAGGCATTGGCTACACCTTC
.,.,TRBJ2-7,TRBV5-4,CASSLETWAYEQYF,TGTGCCAGCAGCTTGGAGACTTGGGCCTACGAGCAGTACTTC
.,TRBD1,TRBJ1-2,TRBV6-5,CAIGYRGFYGYTF,TGTGCCATCGGATACAGGGGATTCTATGGCTACACCTTC
.,TRBD2,TRBJ2-5,TRBV11-2,CASSLSGLGKETQYF,TGTGCCAGCAGCTTATCCGGACTAGGAAAAGAGACCCAGTACTTC
.,.,TRBJ1-5,TRBV27,CASSLQANQPQHF,TGTGCCAGCAGTTTACAGGCGAATCAGCCCCAGCATTTT
few,.,TRBJ2-5,TRBV7-2,CASSLGGNQETQYF,TGTGCCAGCAGCTTAGGCGGTAACCAAGAGACCCAGTACTTC
.,.,TRBJ1-1,TRBV4-2,CASSQGAGGYTEAFF,TGTGCCAGCAGCCAAGGGGCCGGGGGATACACTGAAGCTTTCTTT
.,.,TRBJ1-2,TRBV29-1,CSVTENYGYTF,TGCAGCGTAACAGAGAACTATGGCTACACCTTC
.,TRBD1,TRBJ2-7,TRBV7-9,CASSSPQGLTGALEQYF,TGTGCCAGCAGCTCACCCCAGGGATTGACAGGGGCCCTCGAGCAGTACTTC
.,TRBD1,TRBJ1-2,TRBV18,CASSPITGRDRGYGYTF,TGTGCCAGCTCACCAATCACCGGTAGGGACAGGGGTTACGGCTACACCTTC
.,TRBD2,TRBJ2-1,TRBV11-2,CASSSRTSGSDEQFF,TGTGCCAGCAGCTCGAGGACTAGCGGGAGTGATGAGCAGTTCTTC
.,.,TRBJ1-2,TRBV5-8,CATAKGFYGYTF,TGTGCCACCGCTAAGGGCTTCTATGGCTACACTTTC
few,TRBD1,TRBJ1-2,TRBV13,CASSAWTGGFDGYTF,TGTGCCAGCAGTGCCTGGACAGGGGGATTTGATGGCTACACCTTC
.,.,TRBJ2-2,TRBV2,CASEGAGRGRRKGGELFF,TGTGCCAGCGAGGGTGCAGGGAGGGGGCGCCGGAAGGGCGGGGAGCTGTTTTTT
few,TRBD1,TRBJ2-5,TRBV6-1,CASSETRTGMITTQYF,TGTGCCAGCAGTGAAACCAGGACAGGAATGATCACGACCCAGTACTTC
few,.,TRBJ2-7,TRBV15,CATSRLGRVYEQYF,TGTGCCACCAGCAGACTGGGACGCGTCTACGAGCAGTACTTC
.,TRBD1,TRBJ1-3,TRBV6-6,CASSYGTAGNTIYF,TGTGCCAGCAGTTACGGGACAGCCGGAAACACCATATATTTT
.,TRBD2,TRBJ2-7,TRBV6-5,CASSYGSAGGSEQYF,TGTGCCAGCAGTTACGGATCGGCGGGAGGCTCCGAGCAGTACTTC
few,.,TRBJ1-2,TRBV18,CASSPGESYGYTF,TGTGCCAGCTCACCAGGGGAATCCTATGGCTACACCTTC
.,.,TRBJ2-3,TRBV6-1,CASSGVLSTDTQYF,TGTGCCAGCAGTGGAGTTTTGAGCACAGATACGCAGTATTTT
few,TRBD2,TRBJ2-2,TRBV5-4,CASNPGLAGTGELFF,TGTGCCAGCAACCCGGGACTAGCGGGGACCGGGGAGCTGTTTTTT
.,.,TRBJ1-3,TRBV27,CASSVAGGNTIYF,TGTGCCAGCAGCGTAGCTGGTGGAAACACCATATATTTT
.,.,TRBJ1-4,TRBV4-2,CASSQRTVGSANEKLFF,TGTGCCAGCAGCCAACGGACAGTTGGCTCGGCTAATGAAAAACTGTTTTTT
.,TRBD1,TRBJ2-2,TRBV7-7,CASSQGQGGTGELFF,TGTGCTAGCAGCCAGGGACAGGGTGGCACCGGGGAGCTGTTTTTT
.,.,TRBJ2-1,TRBV20-1,CSASTFHEQFF,TGCAGTGCTAGTACCTTCCATGAGCAGTTCTTC
few,.,TRBJ2-3,TRBV7-9,CASSLVPGVSTDTQYF,TGTGCCAGCAGCTTAGTCCCAGGGGTGTCGACAGATACGCAGTATTTT
few,.,TRBJ1-1,TRBV7-3,CASSRGRMNTEAFF,TGTGCCAGCAGCCGGGGACGGATGAACACTGAAGCTTTCTTT
.,TRBD2,TRBJ2-7,TRBV7-2,CASSQTSGVSYEQYF,TGTGCCAGCAGCCAGACTAGCGGGGTCTCCTACGAGCAGTACTTC
.,.,TRBJ1-1,TRBV6-5,CASSYVAPLGTEAFF,TGTGCCAGCAGTTATGTCGCCCCCCTAGGCACTGAAGCTTTCTTT
.,TRBD1,TRBJ2-5,TRBV9,CASSVTGDSGGTQYF,TGTGCCAGCAGCGTAACTGGGGACAGCGGAGGGACCCAGTACTTC
.,.,TRBJ2-7,TRBV7-8,CASSTRQRPIWGEQYF,TGTGCCAGCAGCACCAGACAGAGGCCCATTTGGGGCGAGCAGTACTTC
.,TRBD1,TRBJ2-1,TRBV19,CASTSGQGVSEQFF,TGTGCCAGTACCTCCGGCCAGGGGGTTAGTGAGCAGTTCTTC
.,.,TRBJ1-2,TRBV19,CASSIREGVLGGYTF,TGTGCCAGTAGTATCCGCGAAGGGGTTCTAGGCGGCTACACCTTC
few,.,TRBJ2-3,TRBV6-5,CASKRDLPSTDTQYF,TGTGCCAGTAAGAGGGACTTGCCTAGCACAGATACGCAGTATTTT
.,TRBD1,TRBJ2-2,TRBV6-6,CASRTGDLNTGELFF,TGTGCCAGCAGGACAGGGGATTTAAACACCGGGGAGCTGTTTTTT
.,.,TRBJ2-7,TRBV7-9,CASSFSPAYEQYF,TGTGCCAGCAGCTTCTCACCGGCCTACGAGCAGTACTTC
.,.,TRBJ2-3,TRBV9,CASSVDRTDTQYF,TGTGCCAGCAGCGTCGACAGAACAGATACGCAGTATTTT
.,.,TRBJ2-1,TRBV7-2,CASSLVGTSYNEQFF,TGTGCCAGCAGCTTAGTGGGCACATCCTACAATGAGCAGTTCTTC
few,.,TRBJ1-2,TRBV28,CASSFQGPGGYTF,TGTGCCAGCAGTTTTCAGGGGCCGGGAGGCTACACCTTC
.,TRBD2,TRBJ2-2,TRBV11-2,CASRKIAGGGTGELFF,TGTGCCAGCAGGAAAATAGCGGGAGGGGGTACCGGGGAGCTGTTTTTT
.,.,TRBJ1-2,TRBV5-6,CASSSHTVYGYTF,TGTGCCAGCAGCTCCCATACAGTTTATGGCTACACCTTC
.,.,TRBJ2-7,TRBV28,CASTTGYEQYF,TGTGCCAGCACCACAGGCTACGAGCAGTACTTC
.,.,TRBJ1-1,TRBV5-1,CASSVQGATEAFF,TGCGCCAGCAGCGTTCAGGGTGCCACTGAAGCTTTCTTT
.,TRBD2,TRBJ2-6,TRBV5-4,CASSRAAGLAGSSGANVLTF,TGTGCCAGCTCCCGGGCCGCGGGGCTAGCGGGGAGCTCTGGGGCCAACGTCCTGACTTTC
few,.,TRBJ2-1,TRBV20-1,CSARVRGQFF,TGCAGTGCTAGAGTGCGGGGGCAGTTCTTC
few,TRBD2,TRBJ2-3,TRBV5-1,CASSLGGTSVTDTQYF,TGCGCCAGCAGCTTGGGTGGGACTAGCGTCACAGATACGCAGTATTTT
.,TRBD2,TRBJ2-7,TRBV19,CASSTNRLAREQYF,TGTGCCAGTAGTACGAACAGACTAGCCCGCGAGCAGTACTTC
few,.,TRBJ1-2,TRBV20-1,CSAPPFVGYTF,TGCAGTGCCCCTCCCTTTGTCGGCTACACCTTC
few,.,TRBJ2-7,TRBV7-2,CASSLAVYEQYF,TGTGCCAGCAGCTTAGCCGTCTACGAGCAGTACTTC